These 29 T cell receptor beta chains came from one sample sequenced in a study of regulatory T cells in long-lasting Graves disease (dated by TCRdb to the early 2020s). In the paper's terms, the time point label means: newly diagnosed GD, antithyroid drugs for less than 3 months. RNA was extracted from PBMCs in TRIzol for both TCR sequencing and RNA sequencing. The library was obtained by multiplex PCR. The run used an Illumina HiSeq 4000. To build TCR beta libraries, CDR3 regions were amplified by Arm-PCR using iRepertoire HTBI primers. TCRdb reprocessed the public reads (quality trimming at Q25 with fastp, clone calling with MiXCR) and kept in-frame beta chains. Every CDR3 protein is listed once, alongside the most common genes and DNA of its rows. This sample has roughly 400,000 distinct CDR3 sequences in its table, and over 12% of those were observed once. The ten largest make up approximately 7.6% of the sample.

The data were also submitted as part of a second study, on T cells in Graves' hyperthyroidism and ophthalmopathy.

The material sequenced was peripheral blood mononuclear cells (PBMCs), taken at new diagnosis, from a patient treated with antithyroid drugs. These receptors all stem from a woman in her forties with Graves disease. Donor details come from another sample of the same person, matched by shared clones.

This clonotype was detected ten times or more. The chain uses TRBV12-3 or TRBV12-4 and TRBJ1-6; possibly TRBD1 for D (5 bases). V was clipped by 7 bases and J by 6 bases, with 13 bases between them. The CDR3 runs to 14 residues. CDR3 DNA: TGTGCCAGCAACTACGGGACGGGTAATTCACCCCTCCACTTT. Protein: CASNYGTGNSPLHF.

The chain combines TRBV10-3 with TRBJ1-5, with a weak D call TRBD1 (5 bases). The germline gives CDR1 ENHRY, CDR2 SYGVKD. The CDR3 runs to 14 residues. The ends were cut back, 10 bases at V and 4 bases at J, with 17 bases in the middle. Written as DNA, the CDR3 is TGTGCCACCACGGCGGCAGGGAAGAATCAGCCCCAGCATTTT. Its translation is CATTAAGKNQPQHF.

In this sample, this clonotype turned up a few times. The chain employs TRBV12-3 or TRBV12-4 and TRBJ2-2; 9 positions match TRBD2. Trimming took 7 bases from V and 3 from J; bases not matched to a gene: 9. The CDR3 has 16 amino acids. The CDR3, as DNA: TGTGCCAGCACTCCGTCTAGCGGGGAATACACCGGGGAGCTGTTTTTT. Protein sequence: CASTPSSGEYTGELFF.

This clonotype occurred many times. This sequence joins TRBV28 and TRBJ2-2; D is undetermined. Trimming stripped 10 bases from V and 0 bases from J, with 6 bases between. This CDR3 is 12 amino acids long. Germline CDR1 MDHEN, CDR2 SYDVKM. The CDR3 here is CATASNTGELFF. In nucleotides, the CDR3 is TGTGCCACCGCCTCGAACACCGGGGAGCTGTTTTTT.

This clonotype was counted ten times or more. CDR3 coding DNA: TGTGCCAGCAGTTCTACTAGCGGGAGGTCCGATGAGCAGTTCTTC. Encoded protein: CASSSTSGRSDEQFF. The rearrangement joins TRBV12-3 or TRBV12-4 to TRBJ2-1; 12 bases fit TRBD2. The CDR3 has 15 amino acids. Losses at the gene ends were 4 bases for V and 8 bases for J; bases not matched to a gene: 6.

This clonotype was detected only a few times. The chain couples TRBV28 to TRBJ1-2; no reliable D call. V was shortened by 6 bases and J by 9 bases, with 17 bases between the two germline ends. This CDR3 has 13 residues. CDR1 and CDR2 from the germline V gene are MDHEN and SYDVKM. The CDR3: CASSSHRSSSYTF. The CDR3 DNA sequence: TGTGCCAGCAGCTCCCACCGCAGCAGTAGCTACACCTTC.

J is TRBJ2-7 and V is TRBV9; possible D gene TRBD1, 6 bases. There are 15 residues in the CDR3. In germline, CDR1 is SGDLS, CDR2 YYNGEE. Trimming removed 1 base from V and 5 bases from J, with 16 bases in between. In DNA, the CDR3 is TGTGCCAGCAGCGTAAAAGCAGGGGAAAGTGACGAGCAGTACTTC. Its protein product is CASSVKAGESDEQYF. The full variable domain, with the rest looked up from reference TRBV9 and TRBJ2-7, is DSGVTQTPKHLITATGQRVTLRCSPRSGDLSVYWYQQSLDQGLQFLIQYYNGEERAKGNILERFSAQQFPDLHSELNLSSLELGDSALYFCASSVKAGESDEQYFGPGTRLTVT.

This clonotype occurred many times. The chain links TRBV27 to TRBJ2-3; 7 positions match TRBD2. The V and J ends lost 7 bases and 3 bases, in that order; junction bases with no gene match: 1. The length of the CDR3 is 12 residues. CDR1 is MNHEY, CDR2 SMNVEV, per germline (reference sequence). The chain's CDR3 is CASIGGTDTQYF. The CDR3 DNA follows: TGTGCCAGCATCGGGGGGACAGATACGCAGTATTTT.

This clonotype was seen many times. This rearrangement joins TRBV12-3 or TRBV12-4 to TRBJ1-1; D call uncertain. The CDR3 is 15 residues long. The V end lost 5 bases, the J end lost 4 bases, and 17 bases lay between the germline ends. CDR3 DNA sequence: TGTGCCAGCAGTCCCTTCGAGGCCGGGGTCACTGAAGCTTTCTTT. It codes for CASSPFEAGVTEAFF.

This clonotype occurred many times. The CDR3 DNA follows: TGTGCCAGCAGTTACGTTAGCTCTGGGGCCAACGTCCTGACTTTC. This sequence encodes CASSYVSSGANVLTF. The chain couples TRBV6-2 or TRBV6-3 to TRBJ2-6; D not resolved. Trimming pared 2 bases from V and 0 bases from J, leaving 5 bases between. This CDR3 has 15 residues. Germline CDR1 reads MNHEY; CDR2 reads SVGEGT.

Many counts were recorded for this clonotype. This chain uses TRBV11-3 with TRBJ2-7; D is ambiguous. CDR1 and CDR2 from the germline V gene are SGHNT and YENEEA. Trimming shortened V by 4 bases and J by 9 bases, and 19 bases separated the two germline ends. The CDR3 is 14 amino acids. The CDR3 sequence: CASSSPRLGPRQYF. As DNA, the CDR3 is TGTGCCAGCAGCTCTCCACGACTCGGTCCGAGGCAGTACTTC.

This clonotype has only a few counts. The chain couples TRBV28 to TRBJ1-1; no reliable D call. Germline loops: CDR1 MDHEN, CDR2 SYDVKM. The length of the CDR3 is 13 residues. V was clipped by 2 bases and J by 4 bases, with 8 bases between them. The DNA for the CDR3 is TGTGCCAGCAGTTTAGACGGGAGCACTGAAGCTTTCTTT. Translating it yields CASSLDGSTEAFF.

The chain links TRBV4-1 to TRBJ2-1; tentative D call: TRBD1 (6 bases). Deletions cut 0 bases from V and 8 bases from J, with 20 bases between. The CDR3 is 17 amino acids. Germline-derived CDR1 and CDR2 are MGHRA and YSYEKL. The CDR3, as DNA: TGCGCCAGCAGCCAAGATGAGTCAGGACAGAGGCGTTATGAGCAGTTCTTC. Protein: CASSQDESGQRRYEQFF.

This clonotype was detected ten times or more. This chain links TRBV5-1 with TRBJ2-7, with 13 bases that match TRBD2. V dropped 4 bases and J dropped 3; count of bases not matched to a gene: 7. Germline lookup yields CDR1 SGHRS and CDR2 YFSETQ. The CDR3 sequence is 16 residues long. CDR3 bases: TGCGCCAGCAGCAACCGGACTAGCGGGAGTAACTACGAGCAGTACTTC. Residues: CASSNRTSGSNYEQYF.

This clonotype was seen more than once but under ten times. For the CDR3, the DNA is TGTGCCAGTAGTCCACAGGGCCCCAGAGCATTTCGGTTGGGCAATCAGCCCCAGCATTTT. This codes for CASSPQGPRAFRLGNQPQHF. V is TRBV19 and J is TRBJ1-5; possible D gene TRBD1, 6 bases. The CDR3 runs 20 residues. Per the germline V gene, CDR1 is LNHDA and CDR2 is SQIVND (reference sequence). V was trimmed by 5 bases and J by 2 bases, leaving 28 bases between them. The whole variable domain, filled in from reference TRBV19 and TRBJ1-5, reads DGGITQSPKYLFRKEGQNVTLSCEQNLNHDAMYWYRQDPGQGLRLIYYSQIVNDFQKGDIAEGYSVSREKKESFPLTVTSAQKNPTAFYLCASSPQGPRAFRLGNQPQHFGDGTRLSIL.

This clonotype was recorded many times. CDR3 sequence: CASSLATGITTQYF. Written as DNA, the CDR3 is TGTGCCAGCAGCTTAGCTACCGGGATAACGACCCAGTACTTC. The V and J genes are TRBV11-3 and TRBJ2-1; D perhaps matches TRBD2 (5 bases). The better agreement between TRBJ2-5 and the DNA end casts doubt on the J call. Looked up from germline, CDR1 is SGHNT and CDR2 is YENEEA. CDR3 length equals 14 residues.

This clonotype was picked up a small number of times. This chain connects TRBV11-2 to TRBJ1-3, with a possible D match to TRBD1 (6 bases). Trimming took 5 bases from V and 9 from J, leaving 23 bases between them. Germline V gene data show CDR1 as SGHAT and CDR2 as FQNNGV. The CDR3 is made up of 16 amino acids. CDR3 bases: TGTGCCAGCAGCGTCACTCCGGGACACCTCCGAGTCACCATATATTTT. Protein sequence: CASSVTPGHLRVTIYF.

The sample holds many counts of this clonotype. This chain joins TRBV4-1 and TRBJ2-5, with 9 bases fitting TRBD2. This CDR3 spans 16 amino acids. V lost 4 bases, J lost 2 bases, and 8 bases stayed unmatched. From germline, CDR1 is MGHRA and CDR2 YSYEKL. CDR3 residues: CASSPGLARGQETQYF. The CDR3 DNA sequence: TGCGCCAGCAGCCCTGGACTAGCGCGGGGGCAAGAGACCCAGTACTTC.

This clonotype showed up many times. The chain employs TRBV12-3 or TRBV12-4 and TRBJ2-5; D might be TRBD1 (6 bases). The CDR3 totals 14 residues. V lost 2 bases and J lost 5, with 12 bases in between. CDR3 nucleotides: TGTGCCAGCAGTTTATTAGGGGGATTGGAGACCCAGTACTTC. Translation: CASSLLGGLETQYF.

The chain links TRBV6-1 to TRBJ1-5, with 10 bases aligning to TRBD1. CDR1 and CDR2 (germline): MNHNS, SASEGT. The CDR3 has 14 residues. Trimming removed 5 bases from V and 7 bases from J; junction bases left unmatched: 5. CDR3 DNA sequence: TGTGCCAGCAGTCCCGGGACAGGGGTGCAGCCCCAGCATTTT. Protein sequence: CASSPGTGVQPQHF.

At least ten counts were recorded for this clonotype. The chain links TRBV12-3 or TRBV12-4 to TRBJ2-7, with D possibly TRBD1 on 6 matching bases. This CDR3 contains 14 residues. The V and J ends lost 8 bases and 5 bases respectively, with 19 bases between them. CDR3 nucleotides: TGTGCCAGCGCTGCACAGGGCCTAAGGGACGAGCAGTACTTC. Encoded protein: CASAAQGLRDEQYF.

Comments on this clonotype: This may stem from a read error, because a much larger clone lies one nucleotide away. The chain joins TRBV6-1 to TRBJ2-3, with TRBD2 matching over 10 bases. V gave up 7 bases and J gave up 3 bases; unmatched junction bases: 4. Germline V CDR1 and CDR2: MNHNS, SASEGT. This CDR3 region has 14 residues. The CDR3 spells CASKAGGPTDTQYF. The CDR3, as DNA: TGTGCCAGCAAAGCGGGAGGGCCGACAGATACGCAGTATTTT.

The sample holds a few counts of this clonotype. The genes are TRBV2 and TRBJ2-5; D is perhaps TRBD1 (5 bases). V dropped 3 bases and J dropped 4 bases, with 9 bases sitting between them. CDR3 size: 13 residues. The germline V gene has CDR1 SNHLY and CDR2 FYNNEI. The CDR3 protein is CASSEIQGETQYF. The CDR3 bases are TGTGCCAGCAGTGAGATTCAGGGAGAGACCCAGTACTTC.

This clonotype was counted at least ten times. The rearrangement uses TRBV20-1 and TRBJ2-6; no definite D call. V gave up 7 bases and J gave up 4 bases, with 14 bases separating them. There are 14 residues in the CDR3. Germline V gene sequence: CDR1 DFQATT, CDR2 SNEGSKA (reference sequence). CDR3 coding DNA: TGCAGTGTCCCAACCGGCCCCGGGGCCAACGTCCTGACTTTC. It specifies CSVPTGPGANVLTF.

The gene calls are TRBV11-2 and TRBJ2-1, with 7 positions matching TRBD1. This CDR3 has 16 amino acids. Germline trimming cut 3 bases from V and 9 bases from J; bases unmatched to any gene: 14. Per germline, CDR1 SGHAT and CDR2 FQNNGV. In DNA, the CDR3 is TGTGCCAGCAGCTTCGTTCCGGGACAGCTCGGTGGTGAGCAGTTCTTC. Translated: CASSFVPGQLGGEQFF.

This clonotype was picked up a small number of times. This chain links TRBV20-1 with TRBJ2-1; D is uncertain. The germline V gene has CDR1 DFQATT and CDR2 SNEGSKA (reference sequence). The CDR3 is 13 residues long. Deletions cut 0 bases from V and 4 bases from J, with 7 bases between. CDR3: CSAREPRYNEQFF. As DNA, the CDR3 is TGCAGTGCTAGAGAGCCTAGATACAATGAGCAGTTCTTC.

This clonotype was counted a few times. The chain employs TRBV4-2 and TRBJ2-2; D unclear. The germline V gene encodes CDR1 LGHNA and CDR2 YNFKEQ. The ends were cut back, 6 bases at V and 5 bases at J, with 4 bases in the middle. CDR3 size: 11 residues. CDR3 sequence (DNA): TGTGCCAGCAGAGAAACCGGGGAGCTGTTTTTT. Amino acids: CASRETGELFF.

This clonotype was found many times. This chain connects TRBV28 to TRBJ2-7, with 7 bases aligning to TRBD1. The CDR3 extends over 17 amino acids. Germline V gene data show CDR1 as MDHEN and CDR2 as SYDVKM. V shed 2 bases, J shed 2 bases, and the junction held 12 bases outside the gene matches. In nucleotides, the CDR3 is TGTGCCAGCAGTTTACTCAGGGACAGTTCTCCTACCTACGAGCAGTACTTC. Protein product: CASSLLRDSSPTYEQYF.

In this sample, this clonotype turned up many times. V is TRBV6-1 and J is TRBJ2-1; 9 bases fit TRBD1. The germline V gene encodes CDR1 MNHNS and CDR2 SASEGT. V trimming: 5 bases; J trimming: 8 bases; junction bases outside the gene matches: 7. The CDR3 loop spans 14 amino acids. The DNA for the CDR3 is TGTGCCAGCAGTCCCTGGGACAGGGTTTATGAGCAGTTCTTC. This gives the protein CASSPWDRVYEQFF.